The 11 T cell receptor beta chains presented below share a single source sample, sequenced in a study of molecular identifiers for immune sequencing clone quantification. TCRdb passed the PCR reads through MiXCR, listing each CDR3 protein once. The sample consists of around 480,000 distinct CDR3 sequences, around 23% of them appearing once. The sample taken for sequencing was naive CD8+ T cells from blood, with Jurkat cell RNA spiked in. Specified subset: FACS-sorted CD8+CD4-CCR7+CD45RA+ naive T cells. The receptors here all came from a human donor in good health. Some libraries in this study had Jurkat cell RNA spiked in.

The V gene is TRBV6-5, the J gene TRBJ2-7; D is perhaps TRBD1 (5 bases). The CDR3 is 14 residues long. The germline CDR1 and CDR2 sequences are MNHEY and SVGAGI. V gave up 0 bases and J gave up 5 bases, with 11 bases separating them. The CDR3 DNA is TGTGCCAGCAGTTACTCAGGGGCTGGAGACGAGCAGTACTTC. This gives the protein CASSYSGAGDEQYF.

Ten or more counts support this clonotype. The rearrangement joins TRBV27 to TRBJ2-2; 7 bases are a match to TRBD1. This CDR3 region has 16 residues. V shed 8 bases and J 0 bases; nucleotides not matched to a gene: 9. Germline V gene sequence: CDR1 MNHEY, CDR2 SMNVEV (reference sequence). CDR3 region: CASSTGTVANTGELFF. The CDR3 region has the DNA TGTGCCAGCTCGACCGGGACAGTCGCGAACACCGGGGAGCTGTTTTTT.

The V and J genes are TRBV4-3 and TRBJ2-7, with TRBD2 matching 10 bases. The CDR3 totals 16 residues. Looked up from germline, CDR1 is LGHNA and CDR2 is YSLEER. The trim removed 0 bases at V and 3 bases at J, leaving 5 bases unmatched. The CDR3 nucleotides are TGCGCCAGCAGCCAAGAATGGGGACTAGCGAACTACGAGCAGTACTTC. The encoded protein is CASSQEWGLANYEQYF.

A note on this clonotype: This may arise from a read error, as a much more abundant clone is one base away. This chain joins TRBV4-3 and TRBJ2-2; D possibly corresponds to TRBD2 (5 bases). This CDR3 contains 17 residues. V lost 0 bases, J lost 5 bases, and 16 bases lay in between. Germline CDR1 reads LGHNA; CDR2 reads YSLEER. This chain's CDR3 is CASSQDRVGAVTGELFF. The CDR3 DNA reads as TGCGCCAGCAGCCAAGATCGCGTGGGAGCGGTGACCGGGGAGCTGTTTTTT.

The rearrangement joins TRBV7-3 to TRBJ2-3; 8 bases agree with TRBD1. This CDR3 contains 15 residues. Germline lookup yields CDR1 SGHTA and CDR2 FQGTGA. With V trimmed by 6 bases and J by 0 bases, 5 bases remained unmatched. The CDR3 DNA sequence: TGTGCCAGCAGTTTGACAGGGGTTAGCACAGATACGCAGTATTTT. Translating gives CASSLTGVSTDTQYF. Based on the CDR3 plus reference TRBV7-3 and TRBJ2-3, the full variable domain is GAGVSQTPSNKVTEKGKYVELRCDPISGHTALYWYRQSLGQGPEFLIYFQGTGAADDSGLPNDRFFAVRPEGSVSTLKIQRTERGDSAVYLCASSLTGVSTDTQYFGPGTRLTVL.

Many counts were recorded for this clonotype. This CDR3 is CASRMSAESTDTQYF. The CDR3 nucleotides read TGTGCCAGCAGGATGTCGGCAGAAAGCACAGATACGCAGTATTTT. The gene calls are TRBV12-3 or TRBV12-4 and TRBJ2-3; D unresolved. Trimming took off 6 bases at V and 0 bases at J, with 13 bases between the two ends. The CDR3 has 15 amino acids.

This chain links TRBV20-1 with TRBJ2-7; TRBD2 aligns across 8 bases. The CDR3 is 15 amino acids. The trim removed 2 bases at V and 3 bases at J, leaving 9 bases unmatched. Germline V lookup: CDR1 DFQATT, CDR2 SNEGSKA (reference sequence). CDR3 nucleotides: TGCAGTGCTAGACCTATAGCGGGGCCTGACTACGAGCAGTACTTC. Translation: CSARPIAGPDYEQYF.

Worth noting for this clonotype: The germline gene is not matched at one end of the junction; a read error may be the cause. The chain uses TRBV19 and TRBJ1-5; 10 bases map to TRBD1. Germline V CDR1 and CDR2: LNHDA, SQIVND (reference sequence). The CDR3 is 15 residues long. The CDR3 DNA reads TGTGCCAGTCGTATTGGACAGGGGGAAAATCAGCCCCAGCATTTT. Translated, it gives CASRIGQGENQPQHF.

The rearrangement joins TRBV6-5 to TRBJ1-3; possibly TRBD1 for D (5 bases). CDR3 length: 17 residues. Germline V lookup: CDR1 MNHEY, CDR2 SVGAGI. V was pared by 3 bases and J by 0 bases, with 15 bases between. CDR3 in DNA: TGTGCCAGCAGTTATGGAGGGGACGCCTACTCTGGAAACACCATATATTTT. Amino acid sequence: CASSYGGDAYSGNTIYF.

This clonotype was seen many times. This chain's CDR3 is CASSRAAGLQETQYF. DNA for the CDR3: TGTGCCAGCAGCCGCGCGGCGGGGCTTCAAGAGACCCAGTACTTC. The J gene is TRBJ2-5, the V gene TRBV11-2; D might be TRBD2 (6 bases). Trimming removed 5 bases from V and 2 bases from J, with 15 bases in between. This CDR3 spans 15 amino acids. Germline CDR1 reads SGHAT; CDR2 reads FQNNGV.

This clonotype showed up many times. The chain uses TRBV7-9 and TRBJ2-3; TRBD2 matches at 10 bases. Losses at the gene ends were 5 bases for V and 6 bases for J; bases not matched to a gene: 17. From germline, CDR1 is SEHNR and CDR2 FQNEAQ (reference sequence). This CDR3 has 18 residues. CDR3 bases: TGTGCCAGCAGCCCTCCTTTTACTAGCGGGGTACCAGGTGATACGCAGTATTTT. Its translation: CASSPPFTSGVPGDTQYF.